This T cell receptor beta chain was retrieved from a study of T cell responses to AZD1222 COVID-19 vaccine. TCRdb's copy holds only in-frame clones and misses some; the assay was immunoSEQ multiplex PCR. The sample has around 130,000 clones, 75% to 95% seen once. The V gene's germline CDR1 is DFQATT and CDR2 SNEGSKA (reference sequence). The length of the CDR3 is 11 residues. The germline V and J ends were trimmed by 3 bases and 3 bases, with 5 bases remaining between them. Specimen: peripheral blood, collected 28 days after the second AZD1222 dose. This TCR was sampled from an adult who received the AZD1222 COVID-19 vaccine. This chain links TRBV20-1 with TRBJ2-5; D is undetermined. CDR3 sequence (DNA): TGCAGTGCTAGGTTCGAAGAGACCCAGTACTTC. Protein sequence: CSARFEETQYF.